These 13 T cell receptor beta chains were sequenced from one sample in a study of cytomegalovirus exposure and HLA in healthy donors. Primers: 60 Vbeta forward and 13 Jbeta reverse. The table came from immunoSEQ multiplex PCR; TCRdb's copy has only in-frame clones and leaves some out. The table lists about 190,000 clones, roughly 79% of them singletons. Sample: PBMCs. The receptors were gathered from a woman younger than 30 in good health and CMV-seronegative.

This clone was seen more than once but under ten times. The chain joins TRBV6-1 to TRBJ2-5; TRBD2 is a possible D gene (7 bases). This CDR3 is 16 amino acids long. Germline V gene data show CDR1 as MNHNS and CDR2 as SASEGT. V lost 2 bases to trimming and J lost 2 bases, with 15 bases between them. The CDR3 region is CASSEWGGRGQETQYF. The CDR3 DNA follows: TGTGCCAGCAGTGAATGGGGGGGGAGGGGGCAAGAGACCCAGTACTTC.

The chain has TRBV4-2 and TRBJ1-1; D possibly corresponds to TRBD1 (6 bases). V dropped 1 base and J dropped 5 bases, with 14 bases sitting between them. The CDR3 spans 15 residues. From germline, CDR1 is LGHNA and CDR2 YNFKEQ. CDR3 sequence: CASSQAEQGWTEAFF. The CDR3 bases are TGTGCCAGCAGCCAAGCCGAACAGGGTTGGACTGAAGCTTTCTTT.

This chain links TRBV7-2 with TRBJ2-5, with 14 bases aligning to TRBD2. Trimming removed 0 bases from V and 3 bases from J; junction bases left unmatched: 9. This CDR3 contains 19 residues. The V gene's germline CDR1 is SGHTA and CDR2 FQGNSA. CDR3 region: CASSLALTSGGGGEETQYF. Here the CDR3 DNA reads TGTGCCAGCAGCTTAGCCCTGACTAGCGGGGGGGGAGGGGAAGAGACCCAGTACTTC. Drawing the rest from reference TRBV7-2 and TRBJ2-5, the complete variable domain is GAGVSQSPSNKVTEKGKDVELRCDPISGHTALYWYRQSLGQGLEFLIYFQGNSAPDKSGLPSDRFSAERTGGSVSTLTIQRTQQEDSAVYLCASSLALTSGGGGEETQYFGPGTRLLVL.

This clone was found a few times. This sequence joins TRBV9 and TRBJ1-1; 7 bases agree with TRBD1. The germline gives CDR1 SGDLS, CDR2 YYNGEE. The CDR3 spans 15 residues. Trimming removed 3 bases from V and 3 bases from J; junction bases left unmatched: 8. The DNA of the CDR3 is TGTGCCAGCAGCGCCACAGGGGCCTGGGACACTGAAGCTTTCTTT. This codes for CASSATGAWDTEAFF.

The chain has TRBV25-1 and TRBJ2-7; D might be TRBD1 (5 bases). The CDR3 has 17 residues. Germline lookup yields CDR1 MGHDK and CDR2 SYGVNS. The V end was cut by 6 bases, the J end by 0 bases, with 21 bases between. The CDR3 region is CASSHNSDRQSSYEQYF. The CDR3 DNA follows: TGTGCCAGCAGCCATAATTCCGACAGACAGAGCTCCTACGAGCAGTACTTC.

In its sample, this clone was seen a few times. This chain connects TRBV4-3 to TRBJ2-2; 13 nucleotides agree with TRBD2. The CDR3 loop spans 18 amino acids. CDR1 LGHNA and CDR2 YSLEER come from the germline V gene. V was clipped by 0 bases and J by 5 bases; unmatched bases: 6. CDR3 loop: CASSQDGLAGVDTGELFF. The CDR3 DNA sequence: TGCGCCAGCAGCCAAGATGGACTAGCGGGAGTAGATACCGGGGAGCTGTTTTTT.

CDR3 in amino acids: CASSPRVGLLQPQHF. The CDR3 nucleotides are TGTGCCAGCAGTCCCAGGGTAGGTTTACTTCAGCCCCAGCATTTT. The chain links TRBV2 to TRBJ1-5; D is perhaps TRBD1 (5 bases). Trimming took off 5 bases at V and 6 bases at J, with 17 bases between the two ends. In germline, CDR1 is SNHLY, CDR2 FYNNEI. The CDR3 has 15 amino acids.

The chain carries TRBV7-9 and TRBJ1-1, with 9 bases lining up with TRBD1. Germline V gives CDR1 SEHNR, CDR2 FQNEAQ (reference sequence). The junction had 13 bases not matched to a gene; V was cut back by 5 bases and J by 0 bases. The CDR3 runs 18 residues. The CDR3, as DNA: TGTGCCAGCAGCCCTCCCTTGGACAGGGGCGGAATGAACACTGAAGCTTTCTTT. The encoded protein is CASSPPLDRGGMNTEAFF.

This clone was found a few times. The V gene is TRBV2, the J gene TRBJ2-7; D gene uncertain. CDR1 and CDR2 from the germline V gene are SNHLY and FYNNEI. Trimming took 6 bases from V and 3 from J, leaving 6 bases between them. The length of the CDR3 is 11 residues. CDR3 bases: TGTGCCAGCAGCCCCATCTACGAGCAGTACTTC. It encodes CASSPIYEQYF.

The chain recombines TRBV29-1 with TRBJ1-4; no clear D. The CDR3 spans 13 residues. Trimming took 6 bases from V and 5 from J, leaving 13 bases between them. Germline CDR1 reads SQVTM; CDR2 reads ANQGSEA. The CDR3 here is CSVPESGNEKLFF. CDR3 nucleotides: TGCAGCGTACCCGAGAGCGGGAATGAAAAACTGTTTTTT. Using reference TRBV29-1 and TRBJ1-4 for the parts outside the CDR3, the full variable domain is SAVISQKPSRDICQRGTSLTIQCQVDSQVTMMFWYRQQPGQSLTLIATANQGSEATYESGFVIDKFPISRPNLTFSTLTVSNMSPEDSSIYLCSVPESGNEKLFFGSGTQLSVL.

The chain uses TRBV28 and TRBJ1-2; 9 bases fit TRBD1. Germline V gene sequence: CDR1 MDHEN, CDR2 SYDVKM. The CDR3 loop spans 15 amino acids. V gave up 6 bases and J gave up 6 bases; unmatched junction bases: 11. The CDR3 DNA follows: TGTGCCAGCAGCCTACCCTACAGGGGGCGAGATGGCTACACCTTC. As protein: CASSLPYRGRDGYTF.

The chain combines TRBV13 with TRBJ1-1, with TRBD1 matching over 9 bases. Germline assignment: CDR1 PRHDT and CDR2 FYEKMQ (reference sequence). V lost 4 bases to trimming and J lost 5 bases; unmatched junction nucleotides: 5. The CDR3 has 14 amino acids. The CDR3 DNA reads as TGTGCCAGCAGCTCCCGACAGGGGGTTACTGAAGCTTTCTTT. This encodes CASSSRQGVTEAFF.

The chain joins TRBV7-9 to TRBJ2-7; D may be TRBD1 (6 bases). This CDR3 comprises 15 residues. Trimming pared 3 bases from V and 2 bases from J, leaving 14 bases between. The germline V gene encodes CDR1 SEHNR and CDR2 FQNEAQ (reference sequence). DNA of the CDR3: TGTGCCAGCAGCTTGGACAGAGGGGACGCCTACGAGCAGTACTTC. It encodes CASSLDRGDAYEQYF.